Below, 2 T cell receptor beta chains from the same sample are listed, as sequenced in a study of post-analysis software for immune sequencing data. Libraries were made from TCR beta cDNA, and they carried unique molecular identifiers. TCRdb processed the PCR reads anew with MiXCR; each CDR3 protein has one entry. Among around 180,000 distinct CDR3 sequences listed, over 25% were seen once. Study conclusions and caveats: The five TRBV segments detected at higher frequency in patients than in controls included TRBV5-6, TRBV5-1 and TRBV20-1.

These receptors have no identified antigens. Material for sequencing was blood. All receptors derive from a girl aged 5-17 years with multiple sclerosis.

This clonotype was observed a handful of times. V is TRBV25-1 and J is TRBJ2-1, with TRBD2 identical over 14 bases. The germline V gene encodes CDR1 MGHDK and CDR2 SYGVNS. The CDR3 is 20 amino acids. V gave up 11 bases and J gave up 7 bases; unmatched junction bases: 25. In DNA, the CDR3 is TGTGCCTGCACCTCCGCGGGACTAGCGGGAGCCCGAAGGTGGGAAAATGAGCAGTTCTTC. Residues: CACTSAGLAGARRWENEQFF.

The rearrangement uses TRBV20-1 and TRBJ2-7, with 9 positions matching TRBD1. Germline assignment: CDR1 DFQATT and CDR2 SNEGSKA (reference sequence). CDR3 length: 14 residues. With V trimmed by 3 bases and J by 4 bases, 7 bases remained unmatched. DNA for the CDR3: TGCAGTGCTAGTCCTACAGGGGGCAAGTACGAGCAGTACTTC. This gives the protein CSASPTGGKYEQYF.